A selection of T cell receptor beta chains follows, all from one sample in a study of T cell clonotyping in hematopoietic cell transplantation. The table came from immunoSEQ multiplex PCR; TCRdb's copy has only in-frame clones and leaves some out. Of around 45,000 clones listed, roughly 80% were seen once; the top ten hold approximately 5.4%. Sequences were derived from peripheral blood mononuclear cells, sampled before stem cell transplant. All receptors derive from a man aged 55 to 69 with myelodysplastic syndrome. Some clones in this sample may be carry-over from other donors' samples. The CDR3 runs from the conserved cysteine through the conserved F or W. Fields, in order: clone size, V gene, J gene, D gene, CDR3 DNA, CDR3 protein. The D gene is left open where the match is weak. Part of the rows lack a size; the others show once, few, many or a class for expanded clones.

size: .
V: TRBV30
J: TRBJ1-1
D: TRBD1
DNA: TGTGCCTGGACCGTTTCACAGGGGGCGCGGATCCCACGGGCTTTCTTT
CDR3: CAWTVSQGARIPRAFF

size: .
V: TRBV28
J: TRBJ1-2
D: .
DNA: TGTGCCAGCAGTTTACTCCAACAGAGCTATGGCTACACCTTC
CDR3: CASSLLQQSYGYTF

size: .
V: TRBV6-6
J: TRBJ1-2
D: TRBD1
DNA: TGTGCCAGCAGTACCCAGGGGGCGTATGGCTACACCTTC
CDR3: CASSTQGAYGYTF

size: .
V: TRBV2
J: TRBJ2-1
D: .
DNA: TGTGCCAGCAGTCGGGGGCCAGGTATCGATGAGCAGTTCTTC
CDR3: CASSRGPGIDEQFF

size: .
V: TRBV19
J: TRBJ1-1
D: .
DNA: TGTGCCAGTAGGGGCGGCAGACTAGCCACTGAAGCTTTCTTT
CDR3: CASRGGRLATEAFF

size: .
V: TRBV19
J: TRBJ2-7
D: .
DNA: TGTGCCAGTAGTATAGATGGCAGGGGTTTCAACTACGAGCAGTACTTC
CDR3: CASSIDGRGFNYEQYF

size: .
V: TRBV5-6
J: TRBJ2-6
D: .
DNA: TGTGCCAGCAGCTTGTGGGCTGGGGCCAACGTCCTGACTTTC
CDR3: CASSLWAGANVLTF

size: .
V: TRBV5-6
J: TRBJ1-2
D: .
DNA: TGTGCCAGCAGCCCCGGACAGTCTGGCTACACCTTC
CDR3: CASSPGQSGYTF

size: .
V: TRBV28
J: TRBJ2-1
D: TRBD2
DNA: TGTGCCAGCAGCCGTTTACTCCTAGCGGGGGGAAATGAGCAGTTCTTC
CDR3: CASSRLLLAGGNEQFF

size: .
V: TRBV5-8
J: TRBJ2-6
D: .
DNA: TGTGCCAGCAGCTCCACAGGGACTGGGGCCAACGTCCTGACTTTC
CDR3: CASSSTGTGANVLTF

size: .
V: TRBV6-1
J: TRBJ2-7
D: .
DNA: TGTGCCAGCAGTGAACTAAGGACAGAGCAGTACTTC
CDR3: CASSELRTEQYF

size: .
V: TRBV5-6
J: TRBJ1-6
D: .
DNA: TGTGCCAGCAGTTTGGGGATGGGGGCGGCCTATAATTCACCCCTCCACTTT
CDR3: CASSLGMGAAYNSPLHF

size: .
V: TRBV12-5
J: TRBJ1-3
D: .
DNA: TGTGCTAGTGGTTTGTCGGCCTCTGGAAACACCATATATTTT
CDR3: CASGLSASGNTIYF

size: .
V: TRBV7-2
J: TRBJ2-5
D: TRBD2
DNA: TGTGCCAGCAGCCCCTCTTTTCGGGGAGGGGAGACCCAGTACTTC
CDR3: CASSPSFRGGETQYF

size: .
V: TRBV30
J: TRBJ2-2
D: .
DNA: TGTGCCTGGAGGGGCCAGCCCGGGGAGCTGTTTTTT
CDR3: CAWRGQPGELFF

size: .
V: TRBV6-5
J: TRBJ2-7
D: .
DNA: TGTGCCAGCAGTTCCCGGGACACCGGCCGTGTTGAGCAGTACTTC
CDR3: CASSSRDTGRVEQYF

size: .
V: TRBV6-1
J: TRBJ1-4
D: TRBD1
DNA: TGTGCCAGCAGTGAAGGACAGGGGGCGCGTAAACTGTTTTTT
CDR3: CASSEGQGARKLFF

size: .
V: TRBV5-5
J: TRBJ2-7
D: TRBD1
DNA: TGTGCCAGCAGCTTGGAGGCAGGGGGCCCTACCTACGAGCAGTACTTC
CDR3: CASSLEAGGPTYEQYF

size: .
V: TRBV5-5
J: TRBJ2-2
D: .
DNA: TGTGCCAGCAGCTTGGTCCCCGTAGGGGGTTTTAACACCGGGGAGCTGTTTTTT
CDR3: CASSLVPVGGFNTGELFF

size: .
V: TRBV5-6
J: TRBJ1-1
D: .
DNA: TGTGCCAGCAGCTTAAGGTCGTTCAACCCTGAAGCTTTCTTT
CDR3: CASSLRSFNPEAFF

size: .
V: TRBV5-1
J: TRBJ1-2
D: TRBD1
DNA: TGCGCCAGCAGCACCCCACAGGGGGCGCAAGGCTACACCTTC
CDR3: CASSTPQGAQGYTF

size: .
V: TRBV7-4
J: TRBJ1-4
D: TRBD1
DNA: TGTGCCAGCAGCTTAGGAACAAGGGGGCTGAACGAAAAACTGTTTTTT
CDR3: CASSLGTRGLNEKLFF

size: .
V: TRBV5-8
J: TRBJ1-5
D: TRBD1
DNA: TGTGCCAGCAGCTTATCCGGACAGGGACATCAGCCCCAGCATTTT
CDR3: CASSLSGQGHQPQHF

size: .
V: TRBV4-2
J: TRBJ2-7
D: TRBD1
DNA: TGTGCCAGCAGCCAAGTCAGACAGGGTGGTTACGAGCAGTACTTC
CDR3: CASSQVRQGGYEQYF

size: .
V: TRBV11-2
J: TRBJ2-1
D: TRBD2
DNA: TGTGCCAGCAGCTTAGTCGGTAGCGGGGGGGCAAATGAGCAGTTCTTC
CDR3: CASSLVGSGGANEQFF

size: .
V: TRBV7-9
J: TRBJ1-6
D: .
DNA: TGTGCCAGCAGCCGGGATGTTTCACCCCTCCACTTT
CDR3: CASSRDVSPLHF

size: few
V: TRBV14
J: TRBJ2-1
D: .
DNA: TGTGCCAGCAGCCAGCTGGGGCACTCCTACAATGAGCAGTTCTTC
CDR3: CASSQLGHSYNEQFF

size: .
V: TRBV2
J: TRBJ2-7
D: .
DNA: TGTGCCAGCACAGGCAGGGGGGGGGAGCAGTACTTC
CDR3: CASTGRGGEQYF

size: .
V: TRBV7-2
J: TRBJ1-6
D: TRBD1
DNA: TGTGCCAGCAGCCCCCCCGGGACAGGGATCCCGGTCCACTTT
CDR3: CASSPPGTGIPVHF

size: .
V: TRBV7-8
J: TRBJ1-4
D: .
DNA: TGTGCCAGCAAAGGGCAGTTGTTAGGTGAAAAACTGTTTTTT
CDR3: CASKGQLLGEKLFF

size: .
V: TRBV6-5
J: TRBJ2-6
D: .
DNA: TGTGCCAGCAGTTACGGGTTAGCTGGGGCCAACGTCCTGACTTTC
CDR3: CASSYGLAGANVLTF

size: few
V: TRBV5-1
J: TRBJ1-2
D: .
DNA: TGCGCCAGCAGCTTGGAGACAGTAAGTGGCTACACCTTC
CDR3: CASSLETVSGYTF

size: .
V: TRBV6-5
J: TRBJ1-5
D: .
DNA: TGTGCCAGCACTCAGGGTGTGGGTCAGCCCCAGCATTTT
CDR3: CASTQGVGQPQHF

size: .
V: TRBV30
J: TRBJ1-5
D: .
DNA: TGTGCCTGGAGTGTAAGGTCGATCAATCAGCCCCAGCATTTT
CDR3: CAWSVRSINQPQHF

size: .
V: TRBV6-5
J: TRBJ2-4
D: .
DNA: TGTGCCAGCAGTCGGGGCGACAAAAACATTCAGTACTTC
CDR3: CASSRGDKNIQYF

size: once
V: TRBV11-2
J: TRBJ2-7
D: TRBD1
DNA: TGTGCCAGCAGCGTAGGGCGACAGGGGGCTGGAGAGCAGTACTTC
CDR3: CASSVGRQGAGEQYF

size: .
V: TRBV27
J: TRBJ1-6
D: .
DNA: TGTGCCAGCAGTTTTGATGTTAGAAGGAATTCACCCCTCCACTTT
CDR3: CASSFDVRRNSPLHF

size: .
V: TRBV5-6
J: TRBJ2-2
D: TRBD2
DNA: TGTGCCAGCAGCTTGGTCGGACTAGCGGGGCGTACTGGGGAGCTGTTTTTT
CDR3: CASSLVGLAGRTGELFF